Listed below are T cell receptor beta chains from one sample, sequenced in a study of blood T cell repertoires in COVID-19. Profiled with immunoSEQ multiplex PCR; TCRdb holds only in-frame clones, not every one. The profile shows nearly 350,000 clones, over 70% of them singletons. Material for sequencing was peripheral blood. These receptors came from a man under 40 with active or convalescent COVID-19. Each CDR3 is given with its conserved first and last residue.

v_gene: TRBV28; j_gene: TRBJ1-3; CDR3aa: CASSPPGHRRNTIYF
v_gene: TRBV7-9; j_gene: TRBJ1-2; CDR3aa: CASSPGQGARDYGYTF
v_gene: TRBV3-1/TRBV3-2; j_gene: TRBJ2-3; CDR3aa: CASSPTAGGGTQYF
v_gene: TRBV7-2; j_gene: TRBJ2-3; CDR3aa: CASSFLAGERNF
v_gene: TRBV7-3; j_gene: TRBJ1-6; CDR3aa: CASSLGQGSNSPLHF
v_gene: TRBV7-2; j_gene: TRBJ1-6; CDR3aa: CASSSNRDSPLHF
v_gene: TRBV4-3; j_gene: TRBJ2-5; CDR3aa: CASSQDSSGQAQYF
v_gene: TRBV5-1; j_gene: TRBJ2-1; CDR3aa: CASSWAGTGGSEQFF
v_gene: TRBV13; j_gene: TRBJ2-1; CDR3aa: CASSRGTSGGYNEQFF
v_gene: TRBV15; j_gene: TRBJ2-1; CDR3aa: CATSRGRDNEQFF
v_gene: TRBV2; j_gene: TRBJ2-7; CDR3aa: CASSDRSPRQYEQYF
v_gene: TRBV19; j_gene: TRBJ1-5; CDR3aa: CASSTDRVGHQPQHF
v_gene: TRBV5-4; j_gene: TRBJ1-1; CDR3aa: CASSLGTRNTEAFF
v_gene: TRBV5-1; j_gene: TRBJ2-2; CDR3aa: CASSLAPSGSLGGELFF